The 10 T cell receptor beta chains presented below share a single source sample, sequenced in a study of cytomegalovirus exposure and HLA in healthy donors. The PCR had 60 Vbeta and 13 Jbeta primers. TCRdb's copy holds only in-frame clones and misses some; the assay was immunoSEQ multiplex PCR. The sample carries around 100,000 clones, 79% recorded once. The sequenced sample consisted of PBMCs. These receptors were taken from a man aged 45-60 years in good health and CMV-seropositive.

This chain connects TRBV28 to TRBJ2-5; 8 nucleotides match TRBD1. The J call could be wrong; TRBJ2-7 is a better fit for the DNA end. Germline lookup yields CDR1 MDHEN and CDR2 SYDVKM. This CDR3 contains 15 residues. Written as DNA, the CDR3 is TGTGCCAGCAGTTTAGTCGGGACAGGTCTATACGAGCAGTACTTC. Translated, it gives CASSLVGTGLYEQYF.

In its sample, this clone was seen a few times. This rearrangement joins TRBV19 to TRBJ1-1, with 9 bases fitting TRBD1. The trim removed 6 bases at V and 1 base at J, leaving 0 bases unmatched. The CDR3 covers 13 residues. CDR1 is LNHDA and CDR2 is SQIVND in the germline V gene (reference sequence). CDR3 protein: CASRGQGNTEAFF. In DNA, the CDR3 is TGTGCCAGTAGGGGACAGGGGAACACTGAAGCTTTCTTT.

This clone showed up just a few times. This chain connects TRBV30 to TRBJ2-1; no definite D call. Per germline, CDR1 GTSNPN and CDR2 SVGIG (reference sequence). CDR3 length equals 13 residues. The V end was cut by 1 base, the J end by 5 bases, with 9 bases between. Here the CDR3 DNA reads TGTGCCTGGAGTGGTCAGGCTAACAATGAGCAGTTCTTC. Encoded protein: CAWSGQANNEQFF.

This clone was counted between two and nine times. The chain joins TRBV18 to TRBJ2-1; 8 bases line up with TRBD2. V shed 5 bases, J shed 6 bases, and the junction held 3 bases outside the gene matches. Germline V gene sequence: CDR1 KGHSH, CDR2 LQKENI. This CDR3 has 13 residues. The CDR3 reads CASSIAGSNEQFF. CDR3 nucleotide sequence: TGTGCCAGCTCAATAGCGGGAAGCAATGAGCAGTTCTTC.

This chain connects TRBV5-4 to TRBJ2-7; 14 nucleotides line up with TRBD2. The CDR3 length is 15 residues. Germline trimming cut 4 bases from V and 4 bases from J; bases unmatched to any gene: 4. From germline, CDR1 is SGHNT and CDR2 YYREEE (reference sequence). CDR3 protein: CASSTGLAGGYEQYF. The CDR3 DNA sequence: TGTGCCAGCAGCACCGGACTAGCGGGAGGATACGAGCAGTACTTC. Complete variable domain (other parts from reference TRBV5-4 and TRBJ2-7): ETGVTQSPTHLIKTRGQQVTLRCSSQSGHNTVSWYQQALGQGPQFIFQYYREEENGRGNFPPRFSGLQFPNYSSELNVNALELDDSALYLCASSTGLAGGYEQYFGPGTRLTVT.

This chain connects TRBV7-2 to TRBJ2-7; TRBD1 agrees at 10 bases. Germline CDR1 and CDR2: SGHTA and FQGNSA. V lost 5 bases to trimming and J lost 3 bases; unmatched junction nucleotides: 7. The CDR3 runs to 15 residues. The CDR3 protein is CASSATGGAGYEQYF. Here the CDR3 DNA reads TGTGCCAGCAGCGCGACAGGGGGCGCGGGCTACGAGCAGTACTTC.

As regards this clone: The same CDR3 can be traced to other DNA sequences in this sample. This chain joins TRBV4-2 and TRBJ1-4, with 7 bases matching TRBD1. The CDR3 runs to 14 residues. Trimming cost V 4 bases and J 7 bases; bases outside gene matches: 6. The germline V gene encodes CDR1 LGHNA and CDR2 YNFKEQ. CDR3 in amino acids: CASSPRTGVEKLFF. As DNA, the CDR3 is TGTGCCAGCAGCCCTCGGACAGGAGTTGAAAAACTGTTTTTT.

V and J are TRBV18 and TRBJ2-7, with 8 bases identical to TRBD2. The germline V gene encodes CDR1 KGHSH and CDR2 LQKENI. There are 15 residues in the CDR3. V lost 2 bases to trimming and J lost 3 bases; unmatched junction nucleotides: 6. The CDR3 protein is CASSPRGLALYEQYF. For the CDR3, the DNA is TGTGCCAGCTCACCAAGAGGACTAGCCCTCTACGAGCAGTACTTC.

This clone was seen a few times. The chain uses TRBV7-9 and TRBJ2-7, with D possibly TRBD1 on 6 matching bases. Germline V lookup: CDR1 SEHNR, CDR2 FQNEAQ (reference sequence). The ends were cut back, 0 bases at V and 4 bases at J, with 10 bases in the middle. CDR3 size: 14 residues. This chain's CDR3 is CASSLARGYYEQYF. For the CDR3, the DNA is TGTGCCAGCAGCTTAGCAAGGGGGTATTACGAGCAGTACTTC.

With regard to this clone: The junction shows a germline mismatch at one end, possibly a read error. V is TRBV10-3 and J is TRBJ2-7, with TRBD2 as a possible D gene (6 bases). The CDR3 spans 15 residues. Per germline, CDR1 ENHRY and CDR2 SYGVKD. The CDR3 coding sequence is TGTGCCAGCAGTGAAAGCGGAGGAGGGGCTTACGAGCAGTACTTC. Protein sequence: CASSESGGGAYEQYF.